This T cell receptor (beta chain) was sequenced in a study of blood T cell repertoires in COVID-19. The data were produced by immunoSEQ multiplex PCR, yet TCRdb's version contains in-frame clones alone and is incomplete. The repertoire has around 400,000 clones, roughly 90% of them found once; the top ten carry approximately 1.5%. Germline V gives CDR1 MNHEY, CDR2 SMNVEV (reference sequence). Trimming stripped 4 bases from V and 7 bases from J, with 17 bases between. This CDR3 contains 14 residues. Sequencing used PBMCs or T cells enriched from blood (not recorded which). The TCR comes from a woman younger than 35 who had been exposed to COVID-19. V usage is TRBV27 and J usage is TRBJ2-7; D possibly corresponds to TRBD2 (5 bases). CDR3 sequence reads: CASSYIGLAEEQYF. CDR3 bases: TGTGCCAGCAGTTATATCGGGCTAGCCGAGGAGCAGTACTTC.